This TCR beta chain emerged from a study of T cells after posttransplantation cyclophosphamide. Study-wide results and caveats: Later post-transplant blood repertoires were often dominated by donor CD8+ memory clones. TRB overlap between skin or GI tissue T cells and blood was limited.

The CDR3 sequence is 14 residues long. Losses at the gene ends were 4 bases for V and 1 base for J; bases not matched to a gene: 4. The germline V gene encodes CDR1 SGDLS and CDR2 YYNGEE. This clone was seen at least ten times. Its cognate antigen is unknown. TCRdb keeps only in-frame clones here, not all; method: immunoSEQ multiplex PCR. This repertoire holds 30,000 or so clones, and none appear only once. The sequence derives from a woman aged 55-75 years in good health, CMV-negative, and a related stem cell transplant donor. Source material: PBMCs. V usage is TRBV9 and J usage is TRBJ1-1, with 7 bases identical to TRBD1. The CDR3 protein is CASSPRTGNTEAFF. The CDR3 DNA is TGTGCCAGCAGCCCGAGGACAGGGAACACTGAAGCTTTCTTT.